Listed below are T cell receptor beta chains from one sample, sequenced in a study of neurological immune-mediated disorders. TCRdb re-analysed the 5' RACE reads in MiXCR, keeping a single row per CDR3 protein. The table has about 80,000 distinct CDR3 sequences, about 5.6% seen once. The specimen sequenced was PBMCs. The receptors come from a woman aged 60-70 years with multiple sclerosis. The CDR3 runs from the conserved cysteine through the conserved F or W. Each record gives: V gene, D gene, clone size, J gene, CDR3 DNA, CDR3 protein. D genes are given only for firm matches. Each size is once, few, many, or a class for an expanded clone.

TRBV5-6,NA,many,TRBJ2-6,TGTGCCAGCAGCTCCCCCTTGGCGGGCAGCGCGTCTGGGGCCAACGTCCTGACTTTC,CASSSPLAGSASGANVLTF
TRBV29-1,NA,many,TRBJ1-4,TGCAGCGTTGAAGATGAAAAACTGTTTTTT,CSVEDEKLFF
TRBV15,TRBD1,many,TRBJ1-6,TGTGCCACCAAGACAGGGTCCTCTTATAATTCACCCCTCCACTTT,CATKTGSSYNSPLHF
TRBV20-1,TRBD1,many,TRBJ2-5,TGCAGTGCTAGAGATTCGAACAGGGGAGAGACCCAGTACTTC,CSARDSNRGETQYF
TRBV20-1,NA,many,TRBJ1-1,TGCAGTGCCCCGGGGGGGGGCCGATTTACTGAAGCTTTCTTT,CSAPGGGRFTEAFF
TRBV6-5,NA,many,TRBJ1-4,TGTGCCAGCAGGCGACAGGTGGCGAATGAAAAACTGTTTTTT,CASRRQVANEKLFF
TRBV12-3/TRBV12-4,NA,many,TRBJ2-7,TGTGCCAGCACCTTTCTGGGCAGAACCTACGAGCAGTACTTC,CASTFLGRTYEQYF
TRBV27,NA,many,TRBJ1-1,TGTGCCAGCAGTTTAGTTGGCAGTGCGAACACTGAAGCTTTCTTT,CASSLVGSANTEAFF
TRBV9,TRBD1,many,TRBJ1-5,TGTGCCAGCAGCGTAGCTGGGACAGACAATCAGCCCCAGCATTTT,CASSVAGTDNQPQHF
TRBV6-1,NA,many,TRBJ2-2,TGTGCCAGCAGTTTGTCGGGGGCAACGATGAGCACCGGGGAGCTGTTTTTT,CASSLSGATMSTGELFF
TRBV12-3/TRBV12-4,TRBD1,many,TRBJ1-5,TGTGCCAGCAAAAAAGGGACAGCCCACAATCAGCCCCAGCATTTT,CASKKGTAHNQPQHF